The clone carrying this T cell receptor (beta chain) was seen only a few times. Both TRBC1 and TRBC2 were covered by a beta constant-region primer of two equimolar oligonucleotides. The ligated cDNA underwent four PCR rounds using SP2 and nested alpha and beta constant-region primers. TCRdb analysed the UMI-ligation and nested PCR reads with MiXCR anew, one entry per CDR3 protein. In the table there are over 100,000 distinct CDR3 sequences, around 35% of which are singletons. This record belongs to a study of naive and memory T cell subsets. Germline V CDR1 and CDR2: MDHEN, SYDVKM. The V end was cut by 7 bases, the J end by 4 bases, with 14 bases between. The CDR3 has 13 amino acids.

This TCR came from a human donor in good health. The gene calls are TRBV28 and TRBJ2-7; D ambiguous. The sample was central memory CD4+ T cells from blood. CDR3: CASTYGVGYEQYF. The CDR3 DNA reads TGTGCCAGCACCTATGGGGTAGGGTACGAGCAGTACTTC.